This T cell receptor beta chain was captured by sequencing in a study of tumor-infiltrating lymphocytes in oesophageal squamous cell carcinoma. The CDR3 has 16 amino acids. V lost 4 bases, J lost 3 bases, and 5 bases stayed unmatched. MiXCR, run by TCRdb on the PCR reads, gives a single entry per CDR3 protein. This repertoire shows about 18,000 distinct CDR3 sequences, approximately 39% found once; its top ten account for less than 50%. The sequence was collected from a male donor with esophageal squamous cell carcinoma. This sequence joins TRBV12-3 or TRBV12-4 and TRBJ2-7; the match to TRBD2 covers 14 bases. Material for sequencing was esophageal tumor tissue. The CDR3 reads CASSSHGTSGSYEQYF. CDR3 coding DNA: TGTGCCAGCAGTTCCCACGGGACTAGCGGGAGCTACGAGCAGTACTTC.